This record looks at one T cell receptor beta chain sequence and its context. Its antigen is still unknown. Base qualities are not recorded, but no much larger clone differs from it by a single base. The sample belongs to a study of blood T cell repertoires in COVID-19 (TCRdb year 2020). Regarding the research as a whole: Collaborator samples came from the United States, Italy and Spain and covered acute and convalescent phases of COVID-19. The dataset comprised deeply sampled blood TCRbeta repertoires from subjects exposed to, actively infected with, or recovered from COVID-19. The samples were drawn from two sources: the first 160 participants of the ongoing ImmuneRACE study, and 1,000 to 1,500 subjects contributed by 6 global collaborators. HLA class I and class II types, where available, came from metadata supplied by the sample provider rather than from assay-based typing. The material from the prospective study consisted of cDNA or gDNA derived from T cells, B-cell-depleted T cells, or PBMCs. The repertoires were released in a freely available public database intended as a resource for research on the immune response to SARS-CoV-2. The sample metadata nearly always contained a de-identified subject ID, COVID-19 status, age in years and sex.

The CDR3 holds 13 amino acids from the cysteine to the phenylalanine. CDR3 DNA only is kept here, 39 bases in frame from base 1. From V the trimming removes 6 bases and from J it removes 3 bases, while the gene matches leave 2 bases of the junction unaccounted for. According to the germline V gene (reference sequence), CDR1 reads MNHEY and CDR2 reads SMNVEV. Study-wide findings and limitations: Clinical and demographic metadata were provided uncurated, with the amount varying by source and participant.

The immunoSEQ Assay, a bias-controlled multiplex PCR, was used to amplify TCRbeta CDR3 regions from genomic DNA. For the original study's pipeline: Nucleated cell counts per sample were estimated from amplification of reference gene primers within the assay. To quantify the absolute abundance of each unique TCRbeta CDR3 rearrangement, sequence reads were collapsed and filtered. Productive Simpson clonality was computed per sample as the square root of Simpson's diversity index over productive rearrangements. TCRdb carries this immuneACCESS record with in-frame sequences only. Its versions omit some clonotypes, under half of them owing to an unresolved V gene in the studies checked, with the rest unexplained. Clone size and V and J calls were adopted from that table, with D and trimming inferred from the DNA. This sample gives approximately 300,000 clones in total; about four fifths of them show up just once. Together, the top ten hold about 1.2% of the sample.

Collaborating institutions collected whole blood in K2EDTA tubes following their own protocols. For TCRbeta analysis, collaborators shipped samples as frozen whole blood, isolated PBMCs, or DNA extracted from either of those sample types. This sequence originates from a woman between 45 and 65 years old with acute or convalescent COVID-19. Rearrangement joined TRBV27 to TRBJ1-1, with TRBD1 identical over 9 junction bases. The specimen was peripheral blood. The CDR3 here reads CASSTGGYTEAFF. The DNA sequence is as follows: TGTGCCAGCAGCACAGGGGGCTACACTGAAGCTTTCTTT.